This TCR beta chain was retrieved from a study of CD8 T cells in Susac syndrome. Remarks on this clonotype: The target antigen is unknown.

V shed 5 bases, J shed 7 bases, and the junction held 12 bases outside the gene matches. The CDR3 extends over 15 amino acids. Germline values: CDR1 DFQATT, CDR2 SNEGSKA (reference sequence). Overall study results and limits: In its TCR sequencing and HLA analysis, the study acknowledged that the number of individuals was relatively small.

Peripheral blood CD8+ and CD4+ T cells were profiled by TCR beta sequencing. RNA in amounts of about 0.45 to 1 ug was reverse transcribed with random hexamers. Across 54 Vbeta and 13 Jbeta, TCR beta CDR3 was amplified with immunoSEQ multiplex PCR. TCRdb used MiXCR to reprocess the immunoSEQ multiplex PCR reads, holding one entry per CDR3 protein. The table shows nearly 200,000 distinct CDR3 sequences, with 90% to 95% occurring only once. The receptor's source is a human donor with multiple sclerosis. Sequencing was performed on CD4+ T cells from PBMCs. This rearrangement joins TRBV20-1 to TRBJ2-1; 9 bases agree with TRBD2. CDR3 region: CSALSAGGLENEQFF. The CDR3 nucleotides read TGCAGTGCTCTATCCGCGGGGGGGCTAGAGAATGAGCAGTTCTTC.